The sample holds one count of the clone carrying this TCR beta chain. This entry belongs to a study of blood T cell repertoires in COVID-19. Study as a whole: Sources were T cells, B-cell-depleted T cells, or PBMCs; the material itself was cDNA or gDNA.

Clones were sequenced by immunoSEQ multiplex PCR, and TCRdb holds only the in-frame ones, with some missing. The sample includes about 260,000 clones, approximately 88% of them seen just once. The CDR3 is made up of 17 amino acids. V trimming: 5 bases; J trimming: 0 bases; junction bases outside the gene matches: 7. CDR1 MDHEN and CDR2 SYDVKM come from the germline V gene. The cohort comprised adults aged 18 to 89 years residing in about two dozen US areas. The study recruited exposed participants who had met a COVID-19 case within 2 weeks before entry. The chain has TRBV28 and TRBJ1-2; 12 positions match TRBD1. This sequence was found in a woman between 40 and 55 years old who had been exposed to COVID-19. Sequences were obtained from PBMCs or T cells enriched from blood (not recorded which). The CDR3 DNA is TGTGCCAGCAGTGCGCCGGGACAGGGGGCAACTAACTATGGCTACACCTTC. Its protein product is CASSAPGQGATNYGYTF.